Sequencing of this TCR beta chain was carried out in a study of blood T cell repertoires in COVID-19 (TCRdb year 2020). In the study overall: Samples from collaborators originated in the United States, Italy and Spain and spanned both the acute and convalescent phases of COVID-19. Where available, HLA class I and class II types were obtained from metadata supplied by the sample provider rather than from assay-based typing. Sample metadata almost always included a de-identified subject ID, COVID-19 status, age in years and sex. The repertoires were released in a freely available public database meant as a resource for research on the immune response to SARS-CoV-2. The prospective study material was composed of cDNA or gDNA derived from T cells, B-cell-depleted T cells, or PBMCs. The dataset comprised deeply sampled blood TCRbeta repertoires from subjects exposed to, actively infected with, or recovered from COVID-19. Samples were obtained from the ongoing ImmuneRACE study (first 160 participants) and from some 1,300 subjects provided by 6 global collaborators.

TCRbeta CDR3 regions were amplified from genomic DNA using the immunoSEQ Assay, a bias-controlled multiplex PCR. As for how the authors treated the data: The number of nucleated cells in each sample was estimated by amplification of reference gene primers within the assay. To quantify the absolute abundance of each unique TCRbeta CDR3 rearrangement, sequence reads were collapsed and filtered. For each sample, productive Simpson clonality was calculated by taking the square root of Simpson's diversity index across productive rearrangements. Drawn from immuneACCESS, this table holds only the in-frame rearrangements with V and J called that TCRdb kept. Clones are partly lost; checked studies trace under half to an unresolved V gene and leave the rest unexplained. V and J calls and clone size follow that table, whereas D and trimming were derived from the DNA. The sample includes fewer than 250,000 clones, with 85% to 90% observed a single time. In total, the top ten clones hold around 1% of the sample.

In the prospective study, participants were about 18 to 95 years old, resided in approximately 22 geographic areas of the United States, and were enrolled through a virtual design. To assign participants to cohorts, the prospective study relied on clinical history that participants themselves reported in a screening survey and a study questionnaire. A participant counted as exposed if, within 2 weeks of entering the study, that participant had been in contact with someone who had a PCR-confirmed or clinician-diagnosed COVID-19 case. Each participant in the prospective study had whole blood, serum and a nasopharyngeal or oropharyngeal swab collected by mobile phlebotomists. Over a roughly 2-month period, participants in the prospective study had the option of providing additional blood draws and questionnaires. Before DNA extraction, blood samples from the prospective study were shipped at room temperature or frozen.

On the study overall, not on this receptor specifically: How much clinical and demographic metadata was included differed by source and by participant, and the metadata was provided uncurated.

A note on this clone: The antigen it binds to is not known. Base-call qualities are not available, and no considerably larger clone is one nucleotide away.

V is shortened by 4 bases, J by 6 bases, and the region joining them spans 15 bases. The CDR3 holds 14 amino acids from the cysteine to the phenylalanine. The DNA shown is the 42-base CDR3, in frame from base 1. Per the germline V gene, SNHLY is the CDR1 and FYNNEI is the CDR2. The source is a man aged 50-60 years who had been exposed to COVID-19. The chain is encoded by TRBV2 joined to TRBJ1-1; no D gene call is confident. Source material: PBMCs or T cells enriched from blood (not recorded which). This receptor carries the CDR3 CASSVQPRSSEAFF. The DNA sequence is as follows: TGTGCCAGCAGTGTACAGCCCCGTTCCTCTGAAGCTTTCTTT.